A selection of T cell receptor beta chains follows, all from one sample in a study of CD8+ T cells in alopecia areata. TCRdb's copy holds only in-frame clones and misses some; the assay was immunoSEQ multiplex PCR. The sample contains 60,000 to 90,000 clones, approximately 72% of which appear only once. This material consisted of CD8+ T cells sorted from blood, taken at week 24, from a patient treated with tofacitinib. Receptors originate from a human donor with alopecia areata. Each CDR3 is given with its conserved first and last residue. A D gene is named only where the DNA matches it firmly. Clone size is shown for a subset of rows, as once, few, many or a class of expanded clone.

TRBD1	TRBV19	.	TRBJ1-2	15	TGTGCCAGTAGTATAGATCTGGACAGGGTAGAAGGCTACACCTTC	CASSIDLDRVEGYTF
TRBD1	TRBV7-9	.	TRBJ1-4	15	TGTGCCAGCAGCCCGCCACAGGGGAGCACTGAAAAACTGTTTTTT	CASSPPQGSTEKLFF
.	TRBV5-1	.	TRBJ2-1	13	TGCGCCAGCAGCTTGGCCAGAGGGGTAGAGCAGTTCTTC	CASSLARGVEQFF
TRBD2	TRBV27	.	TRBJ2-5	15	TGTGCCAGCAGTCCACTAGCGGGGGGTAAAGAGACCCAGTACTTC	CASSPLAGGKETQYF
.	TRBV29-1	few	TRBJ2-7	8	TGCAGCGTTGACGGGCAGTACTTC	CSVDGQYF
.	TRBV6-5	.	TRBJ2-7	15	TGTGCCAGCAGTTACTCTTCGGAGGGATCCTACGAGCAGTACTTC	CASSYSSEGSYEQYF
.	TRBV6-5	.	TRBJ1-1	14	TGTGCCAGTTCCTTGACAGAAATGAACACTGAAGCTTTCTTT	CASSLTEMNTEAFF
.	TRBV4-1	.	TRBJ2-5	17	TGCGCCAGCAGCGCGAGCCCCGGGGCACCGGATCAAGAGACCCAGTACTTC	CASSASPGAPDQETQYF
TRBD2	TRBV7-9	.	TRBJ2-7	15	TGTGCCAGCAGCCGAGGACTAGCGGGAGGGTACGAGCAGTACTTC	CASSRGLAGGYEQYF
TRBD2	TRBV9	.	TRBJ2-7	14	TGTGCCAGCAGCCCCCACGGCGGGAGCTACGAGCAGTACTTC	CASSPHGGSYEQYF
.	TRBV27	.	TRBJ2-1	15	TGTGCCAGCAGTCCTATAGCTGCCTTTTACAATGAGCAGTTCTTC	CASSPIAAFYNEQFF
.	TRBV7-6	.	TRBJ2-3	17	TGTGCCAGCAGCCAATCATTCTCAGCCGGGACCCTTGATACGCAGTATTTT	CASSQSFSAGTLDTQYF
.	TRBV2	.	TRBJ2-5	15	TGTGCCAGCAGACCGGGACAACAATCCCAAGAGACCCAGTACTTC	CASRPGQQSQETQYF
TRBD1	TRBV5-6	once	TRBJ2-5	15	TGTGCCAGCAGCTTTAACCGGGGACAGGGAGAGACCCAGTACTTC	CASSFNRGQGETQYF
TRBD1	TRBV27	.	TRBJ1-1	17	TGTGCCAGCCACACTCCGGGACAGGGGGCGCGATACACTGAAGCTTTCTTT	CASHTPGQGARYTEAFF
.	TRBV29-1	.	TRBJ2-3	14	TGCAGCGTTGTCGGGGGAGGTCTCACAGATACGCAGTATTTT	CSVVGGGLTDTQYF
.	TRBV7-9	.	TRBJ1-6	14	TGTGCCAGCAGCTTAGCCCCCTATAATTCACCCCTCCACTTT	CASSLAPYNSPLHF
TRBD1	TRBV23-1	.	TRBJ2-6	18	TGCGCCAGCAGTCAATGGGACAGGGGAAGAACTGGGGCCAACGTCCTGACTTTC	CASSQWDRGRTGANVLTF
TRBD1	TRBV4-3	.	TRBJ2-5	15	TGCGCCAGCAGCCAAAGGGACAGGGGGCGTGAGACCCAGTACTTC	CASSQRDRGRETQYF
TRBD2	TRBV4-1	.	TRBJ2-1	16	TGCGCCAGCAGCACCTTACTAGCGGGGGGGCTAAGTGAGCAGTTCTTC	CASSTLLAGGLSEQFF
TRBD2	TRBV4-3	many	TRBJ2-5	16	TGCGCCAGCAGCCAAGATGGGCGGGGGAGCCAAGAGACCCAGTACTTC	CASSQDGRGSQETQYF
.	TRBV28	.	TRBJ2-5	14	TGTGCCAGCAGTTCTTCATACGGGACCCGGACCCAGTACTTC	CASSSSYGTRTQYF
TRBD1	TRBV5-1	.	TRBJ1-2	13	TGCGCCAGCAGCTGGACAGGGTTCGATGGCTACACCTTC	CASSWTGFDGYTF
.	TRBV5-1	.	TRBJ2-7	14	TGCGCCAGCAGCTGGGCAGGCCTTTCCTACGAGCAGTACTTC	CASSWAGLSYEQYF
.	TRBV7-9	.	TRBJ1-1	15	TGTGCCAGCACCCTAACCCCAGGAGGGAACACTGAAGCTTTCTTT	CASTLTPGGNTEAFF
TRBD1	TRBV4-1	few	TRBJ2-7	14	TGCGCCAGCAGCCAACCCGGGACAGGGGACGAGCAGTACTTC	CASSQPGTGDEQYF
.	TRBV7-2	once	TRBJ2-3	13	TGTGCCAGCAGCCTCCATTTATGGGGAACGCAGTATTTT	CASSLHLWGTQYF
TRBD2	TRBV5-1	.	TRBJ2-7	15	TGCGCCAGCAGCCCGTGGACTAGCTCCTCCTACGAGCAGTACTTC	CASSPWTSSSYEQYF
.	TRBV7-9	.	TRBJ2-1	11	TGTGCCAGCAGCCTAAATAATGAGCAGTTCTTC	CASSLNNEQFF
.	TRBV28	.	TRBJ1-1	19	TGTGCCAGCAGTTTATGGAAAGGGGCCGTACATGTTTGGAACACTGAAGCTTTCTTT	CASSLWKGAVHVWNTEAFF
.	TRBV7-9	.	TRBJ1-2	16	TGTGCCAGCAGCTCAACCCGGACAGAATCTAACTATGGCTACACCTTC	CASSSTRTESNYGYTF
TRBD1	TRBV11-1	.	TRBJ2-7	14	TGTGCCAGCAGCCTGGGACAGGGAACCTACGAGCAGTACTTC	CASSLGQGTYEQYF
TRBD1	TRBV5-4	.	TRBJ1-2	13	TGTGCCAGCAGCGGCGGGACAGACTCTGGCTACACCTTC	CASSGGTDSGYTF
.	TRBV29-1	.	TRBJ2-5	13	TGCAGCGTTGAGTGGACAGACCAAGAGACCCAGTACTTC	CSVEWTDQETQYF
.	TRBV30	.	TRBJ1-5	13	TGTGCCTGGAGCATGGACAGCAATCAGCCCCAGCATTTT	CAWSMDSNQPQHF
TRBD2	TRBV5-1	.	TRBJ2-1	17	TGCGCCAGCAGCTCAGGACTAGCGGGGGCCTCCTACAATGAGCAGTTCTTC	CASSSGLAGASYNEQFF
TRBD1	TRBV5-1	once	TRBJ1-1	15	TGCGCCAGCAGCTTACCTTCAGGGGGGAACACTGAAGCTTTCTTT	CASSLPSGGNTEAFF
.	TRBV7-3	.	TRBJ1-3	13	TGTGCCAGCAGCTCACAGGGTTCGGACACCATATATTTT	CASSSQGSDTIYF
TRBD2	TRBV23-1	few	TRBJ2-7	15	TGCGCCAGCAGTCAATGCGCCGGGACTAGCGGGGGGGAGTACTTC	CASSQCAGTSGGEYF
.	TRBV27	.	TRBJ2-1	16	TGTGCCAGCAGTTTAGGGGGTTTGGCCTCCTACAATGAGCAGTTCTTC	CASSLGGLASYNEQFF
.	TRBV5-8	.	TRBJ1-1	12	TGTGCCAGCAGCCCGGGCGGGCATGAAGCTTTCTTT	CASSPGGHEAFF
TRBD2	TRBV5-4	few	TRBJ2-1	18	TGTGCCAGCAGCTTGGGACTAGCGGGTCCGAGCTCCTACAATGAGCAGTTCTTC	CASSLGLAGPSSYNEQFF
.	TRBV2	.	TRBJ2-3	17	TGTGCCAGCAGTCCCTATGAGATAGTGATTAGCACAGATACGCAGTATTTT	CASSPYEIVISTDTQYF
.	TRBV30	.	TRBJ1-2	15	TGTGCCTGGAGTGTAGCTAGATCCACCCCAAATGGCTACACCTTC	CAWSVARSTPNGYTF
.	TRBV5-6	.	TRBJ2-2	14	TGTGCCAGCAACCTCTGGGGGAGTGGCGGTGAGCTGTTTTTT	CASNLWGSGGELFF
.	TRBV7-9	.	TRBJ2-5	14	TGTGCCAGCAGCTCTCCTACCAGTTCTGAGACCCAGTACTTC	CASSSPTSSETQYF
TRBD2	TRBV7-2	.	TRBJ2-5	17	TGTGCCAGCAGCTCCAAAGCGGGGGGGCCGAGGGGAGAGACCCAGTACTTC	CASSSKAGGPRGETQYF
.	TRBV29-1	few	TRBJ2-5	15	TGCAGCGTTGACATGAGGGGATGGGATCAAGAGACCCAGTACTTC	CSVDMRGWDQETQYF
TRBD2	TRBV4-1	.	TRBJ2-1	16	TGCGCCAGCAGCCAAGGAGCTCAGACTAGCGGCAATGAGCAGTTCTTC	CASSQGAQTSGNEQFF
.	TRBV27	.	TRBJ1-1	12	TGTGCCAGCAGTTCGGGGAACACTGAAGCTTTCTTT	CASSSGNTEAFF
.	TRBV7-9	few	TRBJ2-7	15	TGTGCCAGCAGCTTAGGAGCTACAAGCTCCTACGAGCAGTACTTC	CASSLGATSSYEQYF
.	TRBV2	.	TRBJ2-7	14	TGTGCCAGCAGCGAAGCGCAGGGGAGCTACGAGCAGTACTTC	CASSEAQGSYEQYF
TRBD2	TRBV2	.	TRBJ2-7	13	TGTGCCAGCACGGTGAATAGCGGGTACGAGCAGTACTTC	CASTVNSGYEQYF
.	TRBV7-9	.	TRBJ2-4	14	TGTGCCAGCAGCCCAGGCACACTCAAAAACATTCAGTACTTC	CASSPGTLKNIQYF
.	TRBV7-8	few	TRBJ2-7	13	TGTGCCAGCAGCAACGGGGCCGCCTACGAGCAGTACTTC	CASSNGAAYEQYF
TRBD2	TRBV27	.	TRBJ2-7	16	TGTGCCAGCAGTTTATATCTGCGGGAGGGACCCTACGAGCAGTACTTC	CASSLYLREGPYEQYF
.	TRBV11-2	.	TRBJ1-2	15	TGTGCCAGCAGCTTAGGGGCAGGACTGATCTATGGCTACACCTTC	CASSLGAGLIYGYTF
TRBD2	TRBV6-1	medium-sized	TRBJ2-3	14	TGTGCCAGCACCACTAGCGCCCCTTCAGATACGCAGTATTTT	CASTTSAPSDTQYF
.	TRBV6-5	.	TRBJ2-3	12	TGTGCCAGCAGTTACTCGAGCGATACGCAGTATTTT	CASSYSSDTQYF
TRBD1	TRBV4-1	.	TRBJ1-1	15	TGCGCCAGCAGCCAGCACAGGGGTGTGAACACTGAAGCTTTCTTT	CASSQHRGVNTEAFF